This entry lists 32 T cell receptor beta chains sequenced from one sample in a study of T cells in Graves' hyperthyroidism and ophthalmopathy. RNA transcripts yielded amplified TCR beta CDR3 regions. First-round RT-PCR targeting the TCR CDR3 was performed with the HTBI primer set. One entry per CDR3 protein results from TCRdb running MiXCR on the multiplex PCR reads. The sample holds hundreds of thousands of distinct CDR3 sequences; roughly 13% are singletons and the top ten take less than 6%. Material for sequencing was blood. These receptors were collected from a woman in her 30s with Graves' hyperthyroidism that later progressed to Graves' ophthalmopathy.

Many counts were recorded for this clonotype. The rearrangement uses TRBV15 and TRBJ1-1; D call uncertain. Trimming pared 1 base from V and 1 base from J, leaving 4 bases between. The length of the CDR3 is 13 residues. Germline loops: CDR1 LNHNV, CDR2 YYDKDF (reference sequence). CDR3 nucleotides: TGTGCCACCAGCAGAGGGCAGAACACTGAAGCTTTCTTT. Its protein product is CATSRGQNTEAFF.

The chain employs TRBV5-1 and TRBJ2-7; 9 nucleotides agree with TRBD1. CDR3 size: 14 residues. J was trimmed by 5 bases and V by 4 bases; bases with no gene match: 7. The germline V gene has CDR1 SGHRS and CDR2 YFSETQ. In DNA form, the CDR3 reads TGCGCCAGCAGCCCATGGGACAGGGCGGACGAGCAGTACTTC. It translates to CASSPWDRADEQYF.

Details on this clonotype: One junction end disagrees with the germline gene, perhaps due to a read error. This chain links TRBV5-4 with TRBJ2-2; D perhaps matches TRBD2 (5 bases). The CDR3 is 14 amino acids. Germline-derived CDR1 and CDR2 are SGHNT and YYREEE (reference sequence). The CDR3 region has the DNA TGTGCCGGCAGTCCCCGTAGGACTACCGGGGAGCTGTTTTTT. Its protein is CAGSPRRTTGELFF.

This clonotype was picked up many times. The chain uses TRBV5-6 and TRBJ2-3; 8 bases line up with TRBD2. The CDR3 covers 16 residues. Germline CDR1 reads SGHDT; CDR2 reads YYEEEE. V was pared by 3 bases and J by 4 bases, with 10 bases of the junction left unmatched. The CDR3 loop reads CASSSTREEGADTQYF. As DNA, the CDR3 is TGTGCCAGCAGCTCGACGCGGGAGGAGGGGGCAGATACGCAGTATTTT.

The table lists this clonotype with a few counts. The chain joins TRBV7-9 to TRBJ2-7, with a possible D match to TRBD1 (8 bases). This CDR3 has 14 amino acids. Germline lookup yields CDR1 SEHNR and CDR2 FQNEAQ (reference sequence). V lost 5 bases, J lost 9 bases, and 20 bases lay in between. CDR3 region: CASSPRGFGTGQYF. The CDR3 region has the DNA TGTGCCAGCAGCCCGCGGGGGTTTGGGACAGGGCAGTACTTC.

This clonotype was detected many times. The chain employs TRBV9 and TRBJ1-2, with a tentative D call TRBD1 (5 bases). This CDR3 spans 16 amino acids. V lost 3 bases to trimming and J lost 4 bases, with 19 bases between them. Germline assignment: CDR1 SGDLS and CDR2 YYNGEE. CDR3 region: CASSEGSTSAAYGYTF. In DNA, the CDR3 is TGTGCCAGCAGCGAGGGGTCCACCTCGGCCGCCTATGGCTACACCTTC.

This clonotype was recorded a few times. The chain employs TRBV29-1 and TRBJ2-1; the D call may be TRBD1 or TRBD2 (5 bases each). This CDR3 has 14 amino acids. Trimming took off 7 bases at V and 7 bases at J, with 20 bases between the two ends. Germline V gene lookup returns CDR1 SQVTM and CDR2 ANQGSEA. CDR3 coding DNA: TGCAGCGCCCGGGCGAGCGGACACTTAAATGAGCAGTTCTTC. Translated, it gives CSARASGHLNEQFF.

The V call is TRBV7-2, the J call TRBJ2-3; tentative D call: TRBD2 (6 bases). This CDR3 is built from 13 residues. Per germline, CDR1 SGHTA and CDR2 FQGNSA. Trimming took 5 bases from V and 5 from J, leaving 11 bases between them. The CDR3 sequence: CASSSQTRDTQYF. CDR3 DNA: TGTGCCAGCAGCAGCCAGACTAGAGATACGCAGTATTTT. Full variable domain (outside the CDR3, taken from reference TRBV7-2 and TRBJ2-3): GAGVSQSPSNKVTEKGKDVELRCDPISGHTALYWYRQSLGQGLEFLIYFQGNSAPDKSGLPSDRFSAERTGGSVSTLTIQRTQQEDSAVYLCASSSQTRDTQYFGPGTRLTVL.

This clonotype was counted a few times. The genes are TRBV9 and TRBJ2-3; possible D gene TRBD2, 5 bases. The germline V and J ends were trimmed by 4 bases and 6 bases, with 15 bases remaining between them. There are 14 residues in the CDR3. CDR1 and CDR2 (germline): SGDLS, YYNGEE. CDR3 DNA: TGTGCCAGCAGCTATATGAGGGATTCGGATACGCAGTATTTT. Its translation is CASSYMRDSDTQYF.

This clonotype has a count of ten or more. The chain is built from TRBV28 and TRBJ1-4, with 8 bases that match TRBD1. V was clipped by 6 bases and J by 3 bases; unmatched bases: 9. Germline CDR1 and CDR2: MDHEN and SYDVKM. The CDR3 is made up of 16 amino acids. The CDR3 coding sequence is TGTGCCAGCAGCCTGGACAGGGTAGTTGCTAATGAAAAACTGTTTTTT. It encodes CASSLDRVVANEKLFF.

This clonotype was detected many times. This sequence joins TRBV20-1 and TRBJ1-2; TRBD1 aligns across 7 bases. Germline values: CDR1 DFQATT, CDR2 SNEGSKA (reference sequence). V lost 5 bases, J lost 5 bases, and 2 bases stayed unmatched. This CDR3 comprises 11 residues. The CDR3 nucleotides read TGCAGTGCTGGACAGGAGTATGGCTACACCTTC. Protein sequence: CSAGQEYGYTF.

The chain is built from TRBV4-1 and TRBJ2-5, with 7 positions matching TRBD1. Losses at the gene ends were 1 base for V and 2 bases for J; bases not matched to a gene: 4. Germline values: CDR1 MGHRA, CDR2 YSYEKL. This CDR3 has 15 amino acids. The CDR3 protein is CASSQAGTEQETQYF. The CDR3 nucleotides are TGCGCCAGCAGCCAAGCCGGGACAGAGCAAGAGACCCAGTACTTC.

This clonotype was seen at least ten times. The V call is TRBV7-3, the J call TRBJ2-1; 7 bases are shared with TRBD2. The CDR3 runs 14 residues. CDR1 and CDR2 from the germline V gene are SGHTA and FQGTGA. The V segment lost 2 bases and the J segment 6 bases; nucleotides outside the gene matches: 4. In DNA form, the CDR3 reads TGTGCCAGCAGCTTATCTGCGGGAGTCAATGAGCAGTTCTTC. Amino acid sequence: CASSLSAGVNEQFF. Looking up the rest from reference TRBV7-3 and TRBJ2-1 gives the full variable domain: GAGVSQTPSNKVTEKGKYVELRCDPISGHTALYWYRQSLGQGPEFLIYFQGTGAADDSGLPNDRFFAVRPEGSVSTLKIQRTERGDSAVYLCASSLSAGVNEQFFGPGTRLTVL.

This clonotype appeared many times. The CDR3 nucleotides read TGTGCCATCAGTGGTGGTCCGGGGAACGAGCAGTACTTC. Protein product: CAISGGPGNEQYF. The rearrangement joins TRBV10-3 to TRBJ2-7; D might be TRBD2 (5 bases). Germline loops: CDR1 ENHRY, CDR2 SYGVKD. CDR3 length: 13 amino acids. V lost 4 bases to trimming and J lost 5 bases, with 12 bases between them.

This clonotype appeared many times. The chain recombines TRBV11-2 with TRBJ1-2; weak D call: TRBD1 (5 bases). Trimming left V 5 bases short and J 8 bases short, with 15 bases between. The germline V gene has CDR1 SGHAT and CDR2 FQNNGV. This CDR3 has 13 amino acids. For the CDR3, the DNA is TGTGCCAGCAGCACTGGGGGTGTGGGAGGCTACACCTTC. This codes for CASSTGGVGGYTF.

This clonotype has at least ten counts. The rearrangement uses TRBV3-1 and TRBJ1-2, with D unclear. Germline V gene sequence: CDR1 LGHDT, CDR2 YNNKEL (reference sequence). There are 12 residues in the CDR3. Trimming removed 1 base at V and 6 bases at J, with 6 bases between. The CDR3 DNA reads TGTGCCAGCAGCCAAGGACAAGATGGCTACACCTTC. Encoded protein: CASSQGQDGYTF.

On this clonotype: A junction boundary mismatches the germline segment, possibly from a read error. The rearrangement joins TRBV18 to TRBJ2-7; D is ambiguous. Germline V gene sequence: CDR1 KGHSH, CDR2 LQKENI. The CDR3 length is 14 residues. The CDR3 loop reads CASPPPGLRSEQYF. DNA of the CDR3: TGTGCCAGCCCACCACCAGGCCTGAGGAGTGAGCAGTACTTC.

In its sample, this clonotype was seen many times. V gene TRBV27 combines with J gene TRBJ2-1, with D hard to call. CDR1 and CDR2 from the germline V gene are MNHEY and SMNVEV (reference sequence). V lost 2 bases and J 8 bases, leaving 7 bases between the germline ends. CDR3 length: 12 amino acids. The CDR3 DNA reads as TGTGCCAGCAGTTTAGTTGGGGATGAGCAGTTCTTC. It translates to CASSLVGDEQFF.

This clonotype was recorded many times. The chain couples TRBV10-3 to TRBJ2-3; D gene ambiguous. CDR1 and CDR2 from the germline V gene are ENHRY and SYGVKD. The CDR3 extends over 12 amino acids. Trimming left V 6 bases short and J 1 base short, with 5 bases between. The CDR3 bases are TGTGCCATCAGCGCCGGCACAGATACGCAGTATTTT. Protein sequence: CAISAGTDTQYF.

The J gene is TRBJ1-4, the V gene TRBV3-1, with 8 bases identical to TRBD1. The CDR3 extends over 18 amino acids. V gave up 3 bases and J gave up 7 bases; unmatched junction bases: 16. CDR1 is LGHDT and CDR2 is YNNKEL in the germline V gene (reference sequence). This CDR3 is CASSQTGDLRVYGEKLFF. Written as DNA, the CDR3 is TGTGCCAGCAGCCAGACAGGGGACCTCAGGGTCTATGGTGAAAAACTGTTTTTT.

Remarks on this clonotype: This may stem from a read error, because a much larger clone lies one nucleotide away. The final CDR3 position lacks the conserved phenylalanine or tryptophan, pointing to a likely read error. This chain links TRBV5-1 with TRBJ2-1; D uncertain. The germline V and J ends were trimmed by 1 base and 9 bases, with 14 bases remaining between them. Germline CDR1 is SGHRS and CDR2 is YFSETQ. This CDR3 comprises 14 residues. This CDR3 is CASSLPKVASEQFL. The CDR3 DNA follows: TGCGCCAGCAGCTTGCCGAAAGTAGCATCTGAGCAGTTCTTA.

This clonotype showed up many times. This sequence joins TRBV15 and TRBJ1-5; D is undetermined. Germline V CDR1 and CDR2: LNHNV, YYDKDF (reference sequence). Trimming left V 0 bases short and J 12 bases short, with 12 bases between. This CDR3 contains 13 residues. The CDR3: CATSRDMGQIQHF. CDR3 nucleotides: TGTGCCACCAGCAGAGATATGGGCCAGATCCAGCATTTT.

In nucleotides, the CDR3 is TGTGCCAGCAGTGAAGAGCGGGAGGCCTCGTATACGCAGTATTTT. As protein: CASSEEREASYTQYF. This chain connects TRBV2 to TRBJ2-3, with TRBD2 identical over 9 bases. Per germline, CDR1 SNHLY and CDR2 FYNNEI. CDR3 length: 15 amino acids. With V trimmed by 1 base and J by 7 bases, 6 bases remained unmatched.

This clonotype was observed at least ten times. This chain connects TRBV30 to TRBJ1-4; D is unclear. V dropped 0 bases and J dropped 0 bases, with 11 bases sitting between them. CDR1 is GTSNPN and CDR2 is SVGIG in the germline V gene (reference sequence). This CDR3 contains 16 residues. For the CDR3, the DNA is TGTGCCTGGAGTGTATGGGGAGCGACAACTAATGAAAAACTGTTTTTT. This codes for CAWSVWGATTNEKLFF.

This clonotype showed up many times. CDR3 bases: TGTGCCAGCAGCTTCAAGGGCAGGAGTCTTTACAATGAGCAGTTCTTC. Protein: CASSFKGRSLYNEQFF. J is TRBJ2-1 and V is TRBV7-2, with unresolved D. Germline V CDR1 and CDR2: SGHTA, FQGNSA. The germline V and J ends were trimmed by 3 bases and 4 bases, with 16 bases remaining between them. The CDR3 is 16 amino acids.

The chain is built from TRBV4-1 and TRBJ2-2; no firm D call. The CDR3 consists of 19 residues. The V end lost 4 bases, the J end lost 0 bases, and 21 bases lay between the germline ends. Germline CDR1 MGHRA, CDR2 YSYEKL. This CDR3 reads CASSPITRVRTPNTGELFF. The CDR3 DNA sequence: TGCGCCAGCAGCCCAATAACCAGAGTCAGGACCCCGAACACCGGGGAGCTGTTTTTT.

This chain links TRBV30 with TRBJ2-7; D possibly matches TRBD1 or TRBD2 (6 bases each). CDR3 length equals 14 residues. Trimming pared 3 bases from V and 4 bases from J, leaving 16 bases between. The V gene's germline CDR1 is GTSNPN and CDR2 SVGIG (reference sequence). The CDR3 sequence is CAWRPPGAIYEQYF. DNA of the CDR3: TGTGCCTGGAGACCACCGGGGGCAATATACGAGCAGTACTTC.

The chain links TRBV6-1 to TRBJ2-1; 7 nucleotides agree with TRBD1. Looked up from germline, CDR1 is MNHNS and CDR2 is SASEGT. CDR3 length: 13 amino acids. The J segment lost 4 bases and the V segment lost 7 bases, leaving 4 bases of the junction unmatched. The CDR3 sequence is CASTSDRYNEQFF. DNA of the CDR3: TGTGCCAGCACTTCGGACAGGTACAATGAGCAGTTCTTC.

The sample holds a few counts of this clonotype. The V call is TRBV3-1, the J call TRBJ2-7; D assignment may be TRBD1 or TRBD2 (6 bases each). The CDR3 covers 14 residues. Per the germline V gene, CDR1 is LGHDT and CDR2 is YNNKEL (reference sequence). With 1 base removed from V and 4 bases from J, the gap between germline ends came to 11 bases. CDR3 DNA sequence: TGTGCCAGCAGCCAAGTTCAAGGGGGGTACGAGCAGTACTTC. This codes for CASSQVQGGYEQYF.

This clonotype was found many times. The V and J genes are TRBV20-1 and TRBJ2-3; D is perhaps TRBD2 (6 bases). V was trimmed by 2 bases and J by 5 bases, leaving 17 bases between them. The CDR3 contains 15 residues. Germline V gene data show CDR1 as DFQATT and CDR2 as SNEGSKA (reference sequence). CDR3 bases: TGCAGTGCTAGAAAACCGGGAGCCCGAAAAGATACGCAGTATTTT. As protein: CSARKPGARKDTQYF.

The rearrangement joins TRBV6-5 to TRBJ2-1, with 10 bases that match TRBD2. The V and J ends lost 4 bases and 15 bases, in that order; junction bases with no gene match: 3. In germline, CDR1 is MNHEY, CDR2 SVGAGI. This CDR3 spans 11 amino acids. CDR3 DNA sequence: TGTGCCAGCAGTTCAAGCGGGAGGGGGTTCTTC. As protein: CASSSSGRGFF.

This clonotype was counted a few times. This chain joins TRBV6-1 and TRBJ1-4; 7 nucleotides line up with TRBD1. Per germline, CDR1 MNHNS and CDR2 SASEGT. Germline trimming cut 3 bases from V and 8 bases from J; bases unmatched to any gene: 6. There are 14 residues in the CDR3. The CDR3 here is CASSDQGGEEKLFF. In DNA, the CDR3 is TGTGCCAGCAGTGACCAGGGGGGGGAAGAAAAACTGTTTTTT.